The sequence of this TCR beta chain was determined in a study of OX40 agonist ivuxolimab in advanced cancers. Study overall: Patients with prior anti-PD-1, anti-PD-L1 or anti-CTLA-4 therapy were eligible; about 40% had some. Partial responses, seen in three patients, involved one hepatocellular carcinoma and two cutaneous melanomas. Points from the study as a whole: Some patients without response likewise showed low normalized clonal expansion. Dose levels from 0.1 to 3.0 mg/kg saw CD4+ and CD8+ blood T cells expand clonally by week 6.

This table comes from immunoSEQ multiplex PCR, and its TCRdb copy is limited to in-frame clones, with some not included. The table shows tens of thousands of clones, with 94% occurring only once. The CDR3 runs to 13 residues. Germline loops: CDR1 SEHNR, CDR2 FQNEAQ (reference sequence). Losses at the gene ends were 5 bases for V and 6 bases for J; bases not matched to a gene: 3. As for this clone: Its cognate antigen is unknown.

Source: CD4+ or CD8+ T cells sorted from blood, taken in a trial of the OX40 agonist ivuxolimab. This TCR was recovered from an adult with an advanced solid tumor such as melanoma, head and neck, liver or kidney cancer. The chain uses TRBV7-9 and TRBJ1-5; 8 bases fit TRBD1. CDR3 bases: TGTGCCAGCAGCCCGGGACAGGCTCAGCCCCAGCATTTT. Its protein product is CASSPGQAQPQHF.